One TCR beta chain is described in this entry. Amplification of TCR beta CDR3 regions used RNA as the template. TCR CDR3 regions were first amplified by RT-PCR with HTBI primers. MiXCR, applied by TCRdb to the multiplex PCR reads, yields one record per CDR3 protein. This sample carries roughly 240,000 distinct CDR3 sequences, about 24% of them seen once, and the ten largest clones take about 40%. V was cut by 0 bases and J by 8 bases, with 11 bases left in between. The germline gives CDR1 SGHRS, CDR2 YFSETQ. CDR3 length: 13 residues. These data come from a study of T cells in Graves' hyperthyroidism and ophthalmopathy.

The chain employs TRBV5-1 and TRBJ1-2; weak D call: TRBD1 (6 bases). The TCR comes from a woman aged 40 to 50 with Graves' ophthalmopathy. The sample taken for sequencing was blood. CDR3 sequence: CASSLDRVEGYTF. CDR3 nucleotide sequence: TGCGCCAGCAGCTTGGACAGGGTTGAAGGCTACACCTTC.